The T cell receptor beta chain described here comes from a study of cytomegalovirus exposure and HLA in healthy donors. Overall study results and limits: In a later analysis, an Asian-associated ancestry cluster reportedly showed fewer N-insertions than the roughly 690-donor mean.

Notes on this clone: Its matching antigen is unknown.

Researchers ran the PCR with 60 Vbeta and 13 Jbeta primers. Sequencing used immunoSEQ multiplex PCR; TCRdb keeps in-frame clones, though not all of them. The sample holds under 200,000 clones, more than 70% seen once. The V end lost 4 bases, the J end lost 0 bases, and 14 bases lay between the germline ends. Germline lookup yields CDR1 MNHEY and CDR2 SVGAGI. The CDR3 spans 16 residues. This chain joins TRBV6-5 and TRBJ2-3; no definite D call. Sample: PBMCs. The TCR comes from a male donor in good health and CMV-seronegative. DNA for the CDR3: TGTGCCAGCAGTTTCCGACTCCCCGCCAGCACAGATACGCAGTATTTT. This translates into CASSFRLPASTDTQYF.